Listed below are T cell receptor beta chains from one sample, sequenced in a study of blood T cell repertoires in COVID-19. The table came from immunoSEQ multiplex PCR; TCRdb's copy has only in-frame clones and leaves some out. The sample shows approximately 200,000 clones, about 86% of them seen only once. The sequencing sample was made of PBMCs or T cells enriched from blood (not recorded which). Receptors were obtained from a woman aged 40 to 49 with acute COVID-19. The CDR3 runs from the conserved cysteine through the conserved F or W. A D gene is named only where the DNA matches it firmly. Clone sizes are given selectively: once, few, many, or a class where the clone is expanded.

d_call: TRBD1
clone_size: -
v_call: TRBV24-1
j_call: TRBJ1-1
cdr3_nt: TGTGCCACCAGTGCTGCCGGGACAGAGAACACTGAAGCTTTCTTT
cdr3_aa: CATSAAGTENTEAFF

d_call: TRBD1
clone_size: -
v_call: TRBV5-6
j_call: TRBJ2-2
cdr3_nt: TGTGCCAGCAGCTTGGGGGGACAGCCCGAGGGCACCGGGGAGCTGTTTTTT
cdr3_aa: CASSLGGQPEGTGELFF

d_call: -
clone_size: -
v_call: TRBV9
j_call: TRBJ2-7
cdr3_nt: TGTGCCAGCAGCGTGAACAGTAAGAACGAGCAGTACTTC
cdr3_aa: CASSVNSKNEQYF

d_call: -
clone_size: once
v_call: TRBV19
j_call: TRBJ2-5
cdr3_nt: TGTGCCAGTAGTATTTTCGCAGGCTCGGAGACCCAGTACTTC
cdr3_aa: CASSIFAGSETQYF

d_call: -
clone_size: -
v_call: TRBV6-1
j_call: TRBJ1-1
cdr3_nt: TGTGCCAGCAGTGAAGTGCGCCCATTGAACACTGAAGCTTTCTTT
cdr3_aa: CASSEVRPLNTEAFF

d_call: -
clone_size: few
v_call: TRBV2
j_call: TRBJ1-1
cdr3_nt: TGTGCCAGCAGGGTAGCGGCCAACACTGAAGCTTTCTTT
cdr3_aa: CASRVAANTEAFF

d_call: -
clone_size: -
v_call: TRBV6-1
j_call: TRBJ2-1
cdr3_nt: TGTGCCAGCAGTGAAGCCCTAGAGCCCAATGAGCAGTTCTTC
cdr3_aa: CASSEALEPNEQFF

d_call: -
clone_size: -
v_call: TRBV3-1/TRBV3-2
j_call: TRBJ1-5
cdr3_nt: TGTGCCAGCAGCCACCAAGAGCAGCCCCAGCATTTT
cdr3_aa: CASSHQEQPQHF

d_call: -
clone_size: -
v_call: TRBV18
j_call: TRBJ2-4
cdr3_nt: TGTGCCAGCTCACCCCTCGGAGGGGGGGACATTCAGTACTTC
cdr3_aa: CASSPLGGGDIQYF

d_call: -
clone_size: -
v_call: TRBV10-1
j_call: TRBJ2-7
cdr3_nt: TGCGCCAGCAGTGAATCCGGGTACGAGCAGTACTTC
cdr3_aa: CASSESGYEQYF

d_call: TRBD1
clone_size: many
v_call: TRBV19
j_call: TRBJ2-2
cdr3_nt: TGTGCCAGTAGTAGCGGACAGGAGGCCGGGGAGCTGTTTTTT
cdr3_aa: CASSSGQEAGELFF

d_call: -
clone_size: -
v_call: TRBV9
j_call: TRBJ2-2
cdr3_nt: TGTGCCAGCAGCGTTGTCGCAGGTTTCGGTACCGGGGAGCTGTTTTTT
cdr3_aa: CASSVVAGFGTGELFF

d_call: -
clone_size: -
v_call: TRBV12-3/TRBV12-4
j_call: TRBJ2-1
cdr3_nt: TGTGCCAGCAGTTTGAGGGGGAGTAATGAGCAGTTCTTC
cdr3_aa: CASSLRGSNEQFF

d_call: TRBD1
clone_size: -
v_call: TRBV3-1/TRBV3-2
j_call: TRBJ1-3
cdr3_nt: TGTGCCAGCAGCCAAGGTGTACAGGGGTACTCTGGAAACACCATATATTTT
cdr3_aa: CASSQGVQGYSGNTIYF

d_call: -
clone_size: -
v_call: TRBV9
j_call: TRBJ1-1
cdr3_nt: TGTGCCAGCAGCATGGGGGGGAACACTGAAGCTTTCTTT
cdr3_aa: CASSMGGNTEAFF

d_call: -
clone_size: -
v_call: TRBV24-1
j_call: TRBJ1-4
cdr3_nt: TGTGCCACCAGTGAGAGGAGCACCGAAAAACTGTTTTTT
cdr3_aa: CATSERSTEKLFF

d_call: -
clone_size: -
v_call: TRBV2
j_call: TRBJ1-1
cdr3_nt: TGTGCCAGCAGTGAAGGCATGGGGGGAGAAGCTTTCTTT
cdr3_aa: CASSEGMGGEAFF

d_call: -
clone_size: -
v_call: TRBV4-1
j_call: TRBJ2-5
cdr3_nt: TGCGCCAGCAGCCCCTTTCTAACAGGGCAAGAGACCCAGTACTTC
cdr3_aa: CASSPFLTGQETQYF

d_call: TRBD1
clone_size: once
v_call: TRBV29-1
j_call: TRBJ2-7
cdr3_nt: TGCAGCGTGGCTATACAGGGGGCTTGGTACGAGCAGTACTTC
cdr3_aa: CSVAIQGAWYEQYF

d_call: TRBD2
clone_size: -
v_call: TRBV19
j_call: TRBJ2-7
cdr3_nt: TGTGCCAGTAGTAGGCTAGCGGGGGCCTACTACGAGCAGTACTTC
cdr3_aa: CASSRLAGAYYEQYF

d_call: -
clone_size: -
v_call: TRBV6-2/TRBV6-3
j_call: TRBJ2-7
cdr3_nt: TGTGCCAGCAGTACGGGAGGGACAGTCTCCTACGAGCAGTACTTC
cdr3_aa: CASSTGGTVSYEQYF

d_call: TRBD2
clone_size: -
v_call: TRBV2
j_call: TRBJ2-1
cdr3_nt: TGTGCCAGCAGTTTTAGCGGGAGGTCCTACAATGAGCAGTTCTTC
cdr3_aa: CASSFSGRSYNEQFF

d_call: TRBD1
clone_size: -
v_call: TRBV28
j_call: TRBJ1-4
cdr3_nt: TGTGCCAGCAGTTTATCGGGGGGGACAGGGAGTCTTTTT
cdr3_aa: CASSLSGGTGSLF

d_call: -
clone_size: -
v_call: TRBV4-2
j_call: TRBJ2-1
cdr3_nt: TGTGCCAGCAGCCAAAACAGGGGGGGATACAATGAGCAGTTCTTC
cdr3_aa: CASSQNRGGYNEQFF

d_call: -
clone_size: -
v_call: TRBV19
j_call: TRBJ1-2
cdr3_nt: TGTGCCAGTAGTATTGGGCAGGGGAATATCTATGGCTACACCTTC
cdr3_aa: CASSIGQGNIYGYTF

d_call: -
clone_size: -
v_call: TRBV20-1
j_call: TRBJ1-2
cdr3_nt: TGCAGTGCCCTCCTGGAGGGCTACACCTTC
cdr3_aa: CSALLEGYTF

d_call: TRBD1
clone_size: once
v_call: TRBV15
j_call: TRBJ2-5
cdr3_nt: TGTGCCACCAGCTCCCGGACAGGGGGAGAGACCCAGTACTTC
cdr3_aa: CATSSRTGGETQYF

d_call: TRBD2
clone_size: -
v_call: TRBV29-1
j_call: TRBJ2-1
cdr3_nt: TGCAGCGCTCCGGGACTAGGTTTTGGAAATGAGCAGTTCTTC
cdr3_aa: CSAPGLGFGNEQFF

d_call: TRBD2
clone_size: -
v_call: TRBV7-6
j_call: TRBJ2-1
cdr3_nt: TGTGCCAGCAGCTTAGCTAGCGGGGGGAACCTACGATACAATGAGCAGTTCTTC
cdr3_aa: CASSLASGGNLRYNEQFF

d_call: -
clone_size: -
v_call: TRBV7-9
j_call: TRBJ1-5
cdr3_nt: TGTGCCAGCAGCTTTTCAGGGGCGGGTCAGCCCCAGCATTTT
cdr3_aa: CASSFSGAGQPQHF

d_call: -
clone_size: -
v_call: TRBV11-2
j_call: TRBJ2-2
cdr3_nt: TGTGCCAGCACGTTACTCACCGGGGACACCGGGGAGCTGTTTTTT
cdr3_aa: CASTLLTGDTGELFF

d_call: TRBD1
clone_size: -
v_call: TRBV3-1/TRBV3-2
j_call: TRBJ1-3
cdr3_nt: TGTGCCAGCAGCCAACCCCTGAGGGGGCCGGGAAACACCATATATTTT
cdr3_aa: CASSQPLRGPGNTIYF

d_call: TRBD1
clone_size: -
v_call: TRBV2
j_call: TRBJ1-1
cdr3_nt: TGTGCCAGCAGGCTGCAGGGGGGTGTGGGGAACACTGAAGCTTTCTTT
cdr3_aa: CASRLQGGVGNTEAFF

d_call: TRBD2
clone_size: -
v_call: TRBV2
j_call: TRBJ2-1
cdr3_nt: TGTGCCAGCAGTGTCAGCGCGGGGGGGTACAATGAGCAGTTCTTC
cdr3_aa: CASSVSAGGYNEQFF

d_call: -
clone_size: -
v_call: TRBV7-2
j_call: TRBJ2-7
cdr3_nt: TGTGCCAGCAGCTTCCAATGGGGCTCTTGGGAGCAGTACTTC
cdr3_aa: CASSFQWGSWEQYF

d_call: TRBD1
clone_size: few
v_call: TRBV12-3/TRBV12-4
j_call: TRBJ1-2
cdr3_nt: TGTGCCAGCAGTTCCTCAGGGGGCGTAGGCTACACCTTC
cdr3_aa: CASSSSGGVGYTF

d_call: -
clone_size: -
v_call: TRBV5-8
j_call: TRBJ1-5
cdr3_nt: TGTGCCAGCAGCTTTTGGGGGCCAAATAGCAATCAGCCCCAGCATTTT
cdr3_aa: CASSFWGPNSNQPQHF

d_call: -
clone_size: -
v_call: TRBV11-1
j_call: TRBJ2-7
cdr3_nt: TGTGCCAGCAGTTCCGGACTTGGCTCCTACGAGCAGTACTTC
cdr3_aa: CASSSGLGSYEQYF

d_call: TRBD1
clone_size: -
v_call: TRBV11-2
j_call: TRBJ1-2
cdr3_nt: TGTGCCAGCAGCTTTGGACAGGCCTATGGCTACACCTTC
cdr3_aa: CASSFGQAYGYTF

d_call: TRBD1
clone_size: few
v_call: TRBV5-1
j_call: TRBJ1-2
cdr3_nt: TGCGCCAGCAGCTTGGACGGCAGGGGGGTCTATGGCTACACCTTC
cdr3_aa: CASSLDGRGVYGYTF

d_call: TRBD1
clone_size: -
v_call: TRBV6-2/TRBV6-3
j_call: TRBJ1-5
cdr3_nt: TGTGCCAGCAACCCCGGACAGGGACAAAGTCAGCCCCAGCATTTT
cdr3_aa: CASNPGQGQSQPQHF

d_call: -
clone_size: -
v_call: TRBV21-1
j_call: TRBJ1-5
cdr3_nt: TGTGCCAGCAGCAAAGTTAAGGGGAGCAATCAGCCCCAGCATTTT
cdr3_aa: CASSKVKGSNQPQHF

d_call: -
clone_size: once
v_call: TRBV6-2/TRBV6-3
j_call: TRBJ1-1
cdr3_nt: TGTGCCAGCAGCTGGGGGGGGTCTGAAGCTTTCTTT
cdr3_aa: CASSWGGSEAFF

d_call: -
clone_size: -
v_call: TRBV28
j_call: TRBJ2-1
cdr3_nt: TGTGCCAGCAGTTCCGGGAGTCCCAGGGAGCAGTTCTTC
cdr3_aa: CASSSGSPREQFF

d_call: -
clone_size: once
v_call: TRBV19
j_call: TRBJ2-5
cdr3_nt: TGTGCCAGTAGTAACTGGACAGAAGAGACCCAGTACTTC
cdr3_aa: CASSNWTEETQYF